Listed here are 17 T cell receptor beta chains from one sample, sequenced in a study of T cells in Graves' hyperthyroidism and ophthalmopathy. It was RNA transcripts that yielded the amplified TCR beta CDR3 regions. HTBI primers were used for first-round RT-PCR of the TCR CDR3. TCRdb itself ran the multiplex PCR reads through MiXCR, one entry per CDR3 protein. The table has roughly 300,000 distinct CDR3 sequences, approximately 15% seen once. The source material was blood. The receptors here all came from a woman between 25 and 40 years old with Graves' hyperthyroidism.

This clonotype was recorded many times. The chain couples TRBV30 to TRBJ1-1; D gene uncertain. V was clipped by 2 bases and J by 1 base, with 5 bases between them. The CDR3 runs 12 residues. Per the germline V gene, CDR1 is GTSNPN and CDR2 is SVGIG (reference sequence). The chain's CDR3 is CAWSLENTEAFF. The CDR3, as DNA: TGTGCCTGGAGTCTGGAGAACACTGAAGCTTTCTTT.

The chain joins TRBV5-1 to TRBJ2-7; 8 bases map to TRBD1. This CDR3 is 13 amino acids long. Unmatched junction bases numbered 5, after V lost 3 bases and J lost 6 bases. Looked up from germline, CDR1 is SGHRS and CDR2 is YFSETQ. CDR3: CASSWDRFREQYF. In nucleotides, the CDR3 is TGCGCCAGCAGCTGGGACAGGTTTCGCGAGCAGTACTTC.

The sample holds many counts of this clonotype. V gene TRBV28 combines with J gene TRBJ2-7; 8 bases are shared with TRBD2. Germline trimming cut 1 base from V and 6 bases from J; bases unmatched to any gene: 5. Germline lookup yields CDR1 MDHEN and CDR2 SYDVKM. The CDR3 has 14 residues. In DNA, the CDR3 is TGTGCCAGCAGTTTATCCGGGAGGGCGCTCGAGCAGTACTTC. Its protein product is CASSLSGRALEQYF.

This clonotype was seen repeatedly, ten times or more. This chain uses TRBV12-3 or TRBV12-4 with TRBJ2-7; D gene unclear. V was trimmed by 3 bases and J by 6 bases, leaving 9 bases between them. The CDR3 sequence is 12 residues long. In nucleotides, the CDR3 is TGTGCCAGCAGTTTCAGGCTTATCGAGCAGTACTTC. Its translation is CASSFRLIEQYF.

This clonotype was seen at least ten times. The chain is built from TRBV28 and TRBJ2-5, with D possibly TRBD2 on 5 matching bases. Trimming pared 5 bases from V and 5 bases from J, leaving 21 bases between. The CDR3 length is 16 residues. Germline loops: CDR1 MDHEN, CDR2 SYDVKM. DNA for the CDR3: TGTGCCAGCAGTCCCTCCGTTGGGCGGGCGAGGGAGACCCAGTACTTC. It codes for CASSPSVGRARETQYF.

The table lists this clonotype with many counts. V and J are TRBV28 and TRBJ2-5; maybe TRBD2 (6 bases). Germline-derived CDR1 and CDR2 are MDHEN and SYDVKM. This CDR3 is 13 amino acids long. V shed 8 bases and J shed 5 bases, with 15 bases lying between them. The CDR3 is CASLGGQWETQYF. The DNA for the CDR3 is TGTGCCAGCTTGGGGGGTCAGTGGGAGACCCAGTACTTC.

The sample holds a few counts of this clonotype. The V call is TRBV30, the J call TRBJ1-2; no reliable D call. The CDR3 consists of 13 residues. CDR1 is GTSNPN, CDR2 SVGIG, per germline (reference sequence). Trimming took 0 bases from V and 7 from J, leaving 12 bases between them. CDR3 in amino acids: CAWSVISDGGYTF. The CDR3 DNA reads TGTGCCTGGAGTGTAATTTCGGATGGTGGCTACACCTTC.

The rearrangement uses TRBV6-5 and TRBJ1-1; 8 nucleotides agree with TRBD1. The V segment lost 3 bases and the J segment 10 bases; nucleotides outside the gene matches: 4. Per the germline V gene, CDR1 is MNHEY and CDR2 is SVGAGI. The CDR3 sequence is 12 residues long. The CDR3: CASSYQGATAFF. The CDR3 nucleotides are TGTGCCAGCAGTTATCAGGGGGCTACAGCTTTCTTT.

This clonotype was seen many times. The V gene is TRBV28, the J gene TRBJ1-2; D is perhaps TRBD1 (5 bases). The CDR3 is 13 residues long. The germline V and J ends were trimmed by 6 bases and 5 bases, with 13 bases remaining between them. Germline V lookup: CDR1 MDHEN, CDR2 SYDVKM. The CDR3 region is CASSPNGGYGYTF. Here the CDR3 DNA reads TGTGCCAGCAGCCCCAATGGGGGTTATGGCTACACCTTC.

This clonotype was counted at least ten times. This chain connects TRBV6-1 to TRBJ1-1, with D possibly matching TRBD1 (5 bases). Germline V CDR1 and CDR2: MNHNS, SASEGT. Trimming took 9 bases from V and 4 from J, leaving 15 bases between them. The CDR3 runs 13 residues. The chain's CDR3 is CASRGVIGTEAFF. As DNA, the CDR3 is TGTGCCAGTCGAGGGGTGATTGGCACTGAAGCTTTCTTT.

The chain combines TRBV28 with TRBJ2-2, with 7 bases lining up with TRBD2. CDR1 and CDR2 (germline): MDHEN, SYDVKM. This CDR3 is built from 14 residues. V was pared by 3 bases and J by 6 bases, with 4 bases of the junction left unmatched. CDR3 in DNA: TGTGCCAGCAGTTTGGCGGGGGAATCCGGGGAGCTGTTTTTT. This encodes CASSLAGESGELFF.

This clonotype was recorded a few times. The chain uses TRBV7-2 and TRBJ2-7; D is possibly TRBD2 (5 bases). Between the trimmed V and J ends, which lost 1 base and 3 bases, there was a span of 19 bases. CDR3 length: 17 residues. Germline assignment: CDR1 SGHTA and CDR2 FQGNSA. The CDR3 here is CASSLVPSSRIFYEQYF. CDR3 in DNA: TGTGCCAGCAGCTTAGTGCCATCTAGCCGGATCTTCTACGAGCAGTACTTC.

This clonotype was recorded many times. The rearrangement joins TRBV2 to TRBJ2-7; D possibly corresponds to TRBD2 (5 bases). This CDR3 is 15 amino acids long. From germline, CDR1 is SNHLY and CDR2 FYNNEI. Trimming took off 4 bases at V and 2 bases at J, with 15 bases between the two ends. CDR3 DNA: TGTGCCAGCAGTGTTCGGGAAACCATAACCTACGAGCAGTACTTC. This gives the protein CASSVRETITYEQYF.

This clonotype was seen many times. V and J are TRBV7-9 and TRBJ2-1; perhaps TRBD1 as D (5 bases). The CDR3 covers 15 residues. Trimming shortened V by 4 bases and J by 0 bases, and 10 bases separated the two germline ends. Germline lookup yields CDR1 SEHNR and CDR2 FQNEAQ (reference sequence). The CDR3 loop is CASSSDKSSYNEQFF. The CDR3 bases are TGTGCCAGCAGCTCGGACAAGAGCTCCTACAATGAGCAGTTCTTC.

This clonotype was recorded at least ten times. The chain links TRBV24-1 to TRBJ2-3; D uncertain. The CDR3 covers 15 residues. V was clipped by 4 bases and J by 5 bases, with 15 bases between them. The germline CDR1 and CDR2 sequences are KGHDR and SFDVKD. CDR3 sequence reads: CATSDPGPSQDTQYF. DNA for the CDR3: TGTGCCACCAGTGACCCCGGACCTTCGCAAGATACGCAGTATTTT.

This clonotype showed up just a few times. The CDR3 reads CAWSVWEELFF. The CDR3 DNA reads TGTGCCTGGAGTGTCTGGGAGGAGCTGTTTTTT. The V gene is TRBV30, the J gene TRBJ2-2; unclear D gene. The ends were cut back, 0 bases at V and 10 bases at J, with 6 bases in the middle. There are 11 residues in the CDR3. Germline CDR1 reads GTSNPN; CDR2 reads SVGIG (reference sequence).

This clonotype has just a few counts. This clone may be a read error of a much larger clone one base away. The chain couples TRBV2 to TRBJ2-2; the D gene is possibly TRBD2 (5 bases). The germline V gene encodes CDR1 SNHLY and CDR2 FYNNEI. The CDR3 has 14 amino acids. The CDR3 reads CASGTVDLPGELSF. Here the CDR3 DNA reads TGTGCCAGCGGAACAGTTGATTTGCCCGGGGAGCTGTCTTTT.